The TCR beta chain described here comes from a study of blood T cell repertoires in COVID-19. At the level of the study: Material from acute and convalescent COVID-19 was sourced from the United States, Italy and Spain. PBMCs, B-cell-depleted T cells, or T cells were the source of the cDNA or gDNA that made up the material.

Authors' data handling: Using reference gene primer amplification, nucleated cell counts were estimated. Repertoires were generated with immunoSEQ multiplex PCR, while TCRdb's copy carries only in-frame clones and drops some. That table gives V, J and clone size, and the DNA gave D and trimming. This sample has around 150,000 clones, with 70% to 90% found just once. This TCR derives from a man between 65 and 85 years old with acute or convalescent COVID-19. The sample consisted of peripheral blood.

DNA for the CDR3: TGTGCCAGCAGCGCGGGACAGACCACTGAAGCTTTCTTT. This gives the protein CASSAGQTTEAFF. The rearrangement joins TRBV7-8 to TRBJ1-1; TRBD1 agrees at 7 bases. V lost 5 bases to trimming and J lost 4 bases; unmatched junction nucleotides: 4. This CDR3 has 13 amino acids. Looked up from germline, CDR1 is SGHVS and CDR2 is FQNEAQ.